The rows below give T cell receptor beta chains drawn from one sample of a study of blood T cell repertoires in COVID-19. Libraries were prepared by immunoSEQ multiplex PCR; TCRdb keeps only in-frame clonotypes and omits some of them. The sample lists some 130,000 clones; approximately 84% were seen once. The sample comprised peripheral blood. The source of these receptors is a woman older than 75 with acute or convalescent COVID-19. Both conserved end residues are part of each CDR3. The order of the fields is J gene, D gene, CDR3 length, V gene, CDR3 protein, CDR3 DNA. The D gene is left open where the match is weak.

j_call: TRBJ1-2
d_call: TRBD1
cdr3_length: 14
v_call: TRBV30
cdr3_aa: CAWFTGGQNYGYTF
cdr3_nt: TGTGCCTGGTTTACAGGGGGCCAAAACTATGGCTACACCTTC

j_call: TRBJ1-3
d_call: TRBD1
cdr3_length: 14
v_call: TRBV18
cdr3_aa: CASSTDRERNTIYF
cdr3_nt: TGTGCCAGCTCAACCGACAGGGAGAGAAACACCATATATTTT

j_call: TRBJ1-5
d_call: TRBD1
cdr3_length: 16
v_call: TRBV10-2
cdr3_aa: CASSDRPGQLNQPQHF
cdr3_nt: TGCGCCAGCAGTGATAGGCCGGGACAGCTCAATCAGCCCCAGCATTTT

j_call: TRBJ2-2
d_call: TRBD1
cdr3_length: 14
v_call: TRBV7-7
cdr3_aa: CASSRGQGTGELFF
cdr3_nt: TGTGCCAGCAGCAGGGGACAGGGAACCGGGGAGCTGTTTTTT

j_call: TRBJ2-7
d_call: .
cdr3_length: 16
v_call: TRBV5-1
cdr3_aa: CASSFAGTRAYYEQYF
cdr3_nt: TGCGCCAGCAGCTTCGCCGGGACAAGAGCGTACTACGAGCAGTACTTC

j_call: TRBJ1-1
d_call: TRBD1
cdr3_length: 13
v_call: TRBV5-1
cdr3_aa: CASSHGQGTEAFF
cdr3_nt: TGCGCCAGCAGCCACGGACAGGGCACTGAAGCTTTCTTT

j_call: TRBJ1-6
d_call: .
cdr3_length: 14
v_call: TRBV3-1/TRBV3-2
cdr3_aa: CASSPRGGRSPLHF
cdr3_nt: TGTGCCAGCAGTCCCCGGGGAGGGCGATCACCCCTCCACTTT

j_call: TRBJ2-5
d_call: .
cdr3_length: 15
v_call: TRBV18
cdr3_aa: CASSHRGGGAETQYF
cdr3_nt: TGTGCCAGCTCACATAGAGGTGGAGGGGCCGAGACCCAGTACTTC

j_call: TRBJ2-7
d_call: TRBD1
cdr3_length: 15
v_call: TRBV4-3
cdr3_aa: CASSQKGTGGYEQYF
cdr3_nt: TGCGCCAGCAGCCAGAAGGGGACAGGGGGCTACGAGCAGTACTTC

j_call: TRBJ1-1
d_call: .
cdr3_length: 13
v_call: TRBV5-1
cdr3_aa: CASMEGLGTEAFF
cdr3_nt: TGCGCCAGTATGGAGGGGCTTGGCACTGAAGCTTTCTTT

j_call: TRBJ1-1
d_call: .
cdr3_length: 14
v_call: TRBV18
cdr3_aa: CASSTVQGNTEAFF
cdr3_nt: TGTGCCAGCTCAACAGTACAGGGGAACACTGAAGCTTTCTTT

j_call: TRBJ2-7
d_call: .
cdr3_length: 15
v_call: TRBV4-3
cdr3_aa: CASSQDLGQQGKQYF
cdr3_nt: TGCGCCAGCAGCCAAGATCTCGGGCAACAGGGCAAGCAGTACTTC

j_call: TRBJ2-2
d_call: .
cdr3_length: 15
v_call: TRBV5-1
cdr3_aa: CASSFGEANTGELFF
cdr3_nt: TGCGCCAGCAGCTTTGGAGAGGCAAACACCGGGGAGCTGTTTTTT

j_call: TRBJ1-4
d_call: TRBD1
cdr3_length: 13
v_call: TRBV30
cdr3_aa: CAWARDSNEKLFF
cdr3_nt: TGTGCCTGGGCACGGGACAGTAATGAAAAACTGTTTTTT